Listed below are T cell receptor beta chains from one sample, sequenced in a study of glioma-infiltrating T cells after dendritic cell vaccination. Here immunoSEQ multiplex PCR was the method, and the copy in TCRdb shows in-frame clones only, minus some. In the table there are roughly 80,000 clones, roughly 91% of which are singletons. The sample consisted of blood, taken after dendritic cell vaccination. These receptors all come from a human donor with glioblastoma. The CDR3 runs from the conserved cysteine through the conserved F or W. The order of the fields is D gene, V gene, CDR3 protein. The D gene is left open where the match is weak.

D: TRBD2
V: TRBV18
CDR3: CASSQSGREGEQYF

D: NA
V: TRBV27
CDR3: CASSTQAYQETQYF

D: TRBD1
V: TRBV11-2
CDR3: CASSPVGRGRKDGYTF

D: NA
V: TRBV5-1
CDR3: CASSLVGGAYEQYF

D: TRBD2
V: TRBV7-9
CDR3: CASSSGLAGGGDTQYF

D: TRBD1
V: TRBV19
CDR3: CASSKSGTGKTQYF

D: NA
V: TRBV11-2
CDR3: CASSLEARLYNEQFF

D: TRBD1
V: TRBV9
CDR3: CASSPRGVGQGLDTQYF

D: NA
V: TRBV2
CDR3: CASSDGLAGIYEQYF

D: NA
V: TRBV6-1
CDR3: CASSVTGGPPYNEQFF

D: TRBD1
V: TRBV11-2
CDR3: CASSPRGQGGYGYTF

D: TRBD1
V: TRBV12-5
CDR3: CASGVDRGHPNQPQHF

D: NA
V: TRBV7-8
CDR3: CASSLAPGNSNQPQHF

D: NA
V: TRBV5-8
CDR3: CASSLTGAAFF

D: NA
V: TRBV5-1
CDR3: CASSPGGFQETQYF

D: TRBD2
V: TRBV7-2
CDR3: CASSSAGGGKNIQYF

D: NA
V: TRBV11-3
CDR3: CASSPGGGANYEQYF

D: NA
V: TRBV9
CDR3: CASSVVGRTDTQYF

D: NA
V: TRBV28
CDR3: CASGRVLENYGYTF

D: TRBD1
V: TRBV5-1
CDR3: CASSSAGTGSYEQYF

D: TRBD2
V: TRBV4-3
CDR3: CASSQVTSGAMLDTQYF

D: TRBD2
V: TRBV19
CDR3: CASSRGLAGGETYEQYF

D: NA
V: TRBV11-2
CDR3: CASSLPPGGTDTQYF

D: TRBD2
V: TRBV19
CDR3: CASSTSGRYLYEQYF

D: NA
V: TRBV7-2
CDR3: CASSPVGGGDEQYF

D: TRBD1
V: TRBV7-6
CDR3: CASSNWTGMNTEAFF

D: NA
V: TRBV7-9
CDR3: CASSLAGGGYEQYF

D: NA
V: TRBV9
CDR3: CASSVGPLDTEAFF

D: NA
V: TRBV19
CDR3: CASSIPTGSGYGYTF

D: NA
V: TRBV5-1
CDR3: CASSFGFTDTQYF

D: TRBD1
V: TRBV10-3
CDR3: CAIRVPGQGTEAFF

D: NA
V: TRBV11-2
CDR3: CASSLGGSGYTF

D: NA
V: TRBV7-9
CDR3: CASSPAGSGNTIYF

D: NA
V: TRBV7-8
CDR3: CASSLALQLNTEAFF

D: NA
V: TRBV29-1
CDR3: CSGLSSGQPQHF

D: TRBD1
V: TRBV7-8
CDR3: CASSSDRGQTNEQFF

D: NA
V: TRBV11-2
CDR3: CASSYRLVSGSYNEQFF

D: NA
V: TRBV2
CDR3: CASRIYQGTEAFF

D: NA
V: TRBV5-1
CDR3: CASSSTGGYGYTF

D: NA
V: TRBV18
CDR3: CASSLSFSSDNEQFF

D: TRBD2
V: TRBV6-5
CDR3: CASSPGLERAQYF

D: NA
V: TRBV27
CDR3: CASSLFGGFAEAFF

D: TRBD2
V: TRBV11-3
CDR3: CASSLMLAGANEQFF

D: NA
V: TRBV19
CDR3: CASSIAGQGAKNIQYF

D: TRBD1
V: TRBV18
CDR3: CASSTRQGDEKLFF

D: TRBD1
V: TRBV19
CDR3: CASSPRTGGGGGTEAFF

D: TRBD1
V: TRBV20-1
CDR3: CSAPTGPGYTF

D: TRBD1
V: TRBV2
CDR3: CASRGQTFSGNTIYF

D: NA
V: TRBV11-2
CDR3: CASSIGALDTQYF

D: NA
V: TRBV27
CDR3: CASSATGWREKLFF

D: NA
V: TRBV19
CDR3: CASSLAGNEKLFF

D: NA
V: TRBV4-2
CDR3: CASSQLSGENEQFF

D: NA
V: TRBV19
CDR3: CASKDDGGEKLFF

D: NA
V: TRBV10-3
CDR3: CAISAAQPGSETQYF